These 23 T cell receptor beta chains share one sample of origin, sequenced in a study of T-cell memory formation after mild COVID-19 (dated by TCRdb to 2020 to 2022). Receptors were amplified or captured by 5' RACE. The sequencing machine was an Illumina NovaSeq 6000. TCRdb cleaned the public reads at Q25 with fastp, built clones with MiXCR and kept in-frame beta chains. One record per CDR3 amino acid sequence lists the most common genes and DNA. The sample contains hundreds of thousands of distinct CDR3 sequences, over 15% of them found a single time. The ten largest account for more than 10% of the sample. The sequencing sample was made of PBMCs or a T cell subset sorted from them (not recorded which). These TCRs come from an adult woman who had mild COVID-19 (a few samples of this study predate the infection). The sample titles of this study are shuffled in the database, so cell type and time point are left out; the donor was told from shared clones.

V and J are TRBV12-3 or TRBV12-4 and TRBJ1-5; D is unresolved. The V end was cut by 6 bases, the J end by 6 bases, with 15 bases between. The CDR3 length is 14 residues. The CDR3 region is CASRRAGMTQPQHF. The CDR3 DNA follows: TGTGCCAGCAGGAGGGCCGGGATGACTCAGCCCCAGCATTTT.

The V call is TRBV24-1, the J call TRBJ2-3, with a possible D match to TRBD1 (6 bases). Trimming cost V 1 base and J 7 bases, with 11 bases left between them. CDR3 length: 14 amino acids. Germline V gene lookup returns CDR1 KGHDR and CDR2 SFDVKD. Here the CDR3 DNA reads TGTGCCACCAGTGATTTATTGGACAGTCATACGCAGTATTTT. This translates into CATSDLLDSHTQYF.

This clonotype occurred a few times. This chain links TRBV5-5 with TRBJ2-5; 8 bases fit TRBD1. V lost 4 bases, J lost 4 bases, and 6 bases stayed unmatched. Looked up from germline, CDR1 is SGHKS and CDR2 is YYEKEE (reference sequence). The CDR3 has 14 amino acids. CDR3: CASSKGQGIETQYF. The DNA of the CDR3 is TGTGCCAGCAGCAAAGGACAGGGCATAGAGACCCAGTACTTC.

This clonotype was counted many times. The chain links TRBV12-3 or TRBV12-4 to TRBJ1-3; no reliable D call. The CDR3 runs 12 residues. The V end lost 6 bases, the J end lost 8 bases, and 11 bases lay between the germline ends. For the CDR3, the DNA is TGTGCCAGCAGCCCTGGACTAGACACCATATATTTT. As protein: CASSPGLDTIYF.

This clonotype was found many times. This chain joins TRBV4-2 and TRBJ1-1; 7 bases are a match to TRBD1. The CDR3 is 17 residues long. The V segment lost 1 base and the J segment 0 bases; nucleotides outside the gene matches: 8. Germline-derived CDR1 and CDR2 are LGHNA and YNFKEQ. CDR3 nucleotide sequence: TGTGCCAGCAGCCAAGTTACAGGGGCTGGAGTGAACACTGAAGCTTTCTTT. It yields the protein CASSQVTGAGVNTEAFF.

J is TRBJ2-2 and V is TRBV29-1, with 7 positions matching TRBD1. The germline CDR1 and CDR2 sequences are SQVTM and ANQGSEA. Germline trimming cut 1 base from V and 13 bases from J; bases unmatched to any gene: 9. The CDR3 runs 13 residues. CDR3 DNA sequence: TGCAGCGTTGAAGTGGGCAGGGGGTTTAGGCTGTTTTTT. This codes for CSVEVGRGFRLFF.

This clonotype has just a few counts. J is TRBJ2-3 and V is TRBV7-3; the match to TRBD2 covers 14 bases. The V and J ends lost 5 bases and 4 bases, in that order; junction bases with no gene match: 5. The germline gives CDR1 SGHTA, CDR2 FQGTGA. This CDR3 has 16 amino acids. The CDR3 bases are TGTGCCAGCAGCCTGGGACTAGCGGGAGTCGCAGATACGCAGTATTTT. Translation gives CASSLGLAGVADTQYF.

This chain uses TRBV20-1 with TRBJ1-2, with a weak D call TRBD1 (6 bases). Per germline, CDR1 DFQATT and CDR2 SNEGSKA (reference sequence). The CDR3 is made up of 14 amino acids. Trimming stripped 3 bases from V and 4 bases from J, with 15 bases between. CDR3 residues: CSASSPGRGYGYTF. CDR3 nucleotides: TGCAGTGCTAGTAGCCCCGGCAGGGGCTATGGCTACACCTTC.

The rearrangement joins TRBV6-6 to TRBJ2-3, with D tentatively TRBD2 (5 bases). The CDR3 is 17 amino acids. The germline V gene encodes CDR1 MNHNY and CDR2 SVGAGI (reference sequence). V lost 0 bases to trimming and J lost 3 bases, with 16 bases between them. CDR3 coding DNA: TGTGCCAGCAGTTACTCGTCCCGGGATGGTGGAACAGATACGCAGTATTTT. It specifies CASSYSSRDGGTDTQYF.

The chain combines TRBV19 with TRBJ1-1; D might be TRBD1 (5 bases). The length of the CDR3 is 15 residues. Germline CDR1 LNHDA, CDR2 SQIVND (reference sequence). V was shortened by 5 bases and J by 0 bases, with 13 bases between the two germline ends. CDR3 coding DNA: TGTGCCAGTAGTCAACCGGGACGGATGAACACTGAAGCTTTCTTT. Its translation: CASSQPGRMNTEAFF.

This clonotype was seen a handful of times. This sequence joins TRBV12-3 or TRBV12-4 and TRBJ1-1; D is undetermined. The CDR3 has 12 amino acids. The germline V and J ends were trimmed by 7 bases and 3 bases, with 9 bases remaining between them. The CDR3 region is CASTGGDTEAFF. The CDR3 DNA is TGTGCCAGCACCGGCGGGGACACTGAAGCTTTCTTT.

This clonotype has at least ten counts. The chain couples TRBV12-3 or TRBV12-4 to TRBJ1-5; D call uncertain. Trimming removed 8 bases at V and 6 bases at J, with 8 bases between. The CDR3 runs to 11 residues. The chain's CDR3 is CASGLGQPQHF. The CDR3 DNA reads TGTGCCAGCGGCCTGGGTCAGCCCCAGCATTTT.

This clonotype has at least ten counts. The V gene is TRBV6-5, the J gene TRBJ1-5, with a tentative D call TRBD1 (5 bases). Trimming removed 7 bases at V and 9 bases at J, with 19 bases between. This CDR3 contains 14 residues. Per the germline V gene, CDR1 is MNHEY and CDR2 is SVGAGI. CDR3 loop: CASTGGTAEWPQHF. In DNA form, the CDR3 reads TGTGCCAGCACCGGGGGGACCGCCGAATGGCCCCAGCATTTT.

This clonotype was detected only a few times. The chain recombines TRBV6-2 or TRBV6-3 with TRBJ1-1; 7 bases map to TRBD1. From germline, CDR1 is MNHEY and CDR2 SVGEGT. This CDR3 contains 16 residues. V dropped 6 bases and J dropped 0; count of bases not matched to a gene: 10. The CDR3 loop reads CASSHPGGKVNTEAFF. CDR3 DNA: TGTGCCAGCAGCCATCCAGGGGGGAAGGTGAACACTGAAGCTTTCTTT.

The table lists this clonotype with a few counts. V gene TRBV18 combines with J gene TRBJ2-1, with D possibly TRBD2 on 5 matching bases. Trimming took 6 bases from V and 6 from J, leaving 12 bases between them. The CDR3 contains 13 residues. In germline, CDR1 is KGHSH, CDR2 LQKENI. The DNA of the CDR3 is TGTGCCAGCTCTCCCCCTAGCCGCAATGAGCAGTTCTTC. It translates to CASSPPSRNEQFF.

This clonotype was found a few times. The chain recombines TRBV20-1 with TRBJ1-3, with D tentatively TRBD1 (6 bases). The CDR3 runs to 15 residues. Per germline, CDR1 DFQATT and CDR2 SNEGSKA (reference sequence). Trimming left V 4 bases short and J 1 base short, with 14 bases between. The CDR3 DNA reads as TGCAGTGCTACCGGGACAACCGATTCTGGAAACACCATATATTTT. This encodes CSATGTTDSGNTIYF.

The chain recombines TRBV12-3 or TRBV12-4 with TRBJ2-1; 9 bases are a match to TRBD2. The CDR3 contains 16 residues. V lost 2 bases to trimming and J lost 5 bases; unmatched junction nucleotides: 7. CDR3 bases: TGTGCCAGCAGTTTATTGGGCGGGAGGGCCCACAATGAGCAGTTCTTC. Translated, it gives CASSLLGGRAHNEQFF.

This chain joins TRBV5-1 and TRBJ1-4; 9 bases agree with TRBD1. The CDR3 sequence is 14 residues long. CDR1 and CDR2 from the germline V gene are SGHRS and YFSETQ. The trim removed 7 bases at V and 8 bases at J, leaving 9 bases unmatched. In nucleotides, the CDR3 is TGCGCCAGCCGGGAGAACAGGGGGCACGAAAAACTGTTTTTT. This encodes CASRENRGHEKLFF. The entire variable domain, with the rest obtained from reference TRBV5-1 and TRBJ1-4, is as follows: KAGVTQTPRYLIKTRGQQVTLSCSPISGHRSVSWYQQTPGQGLQFLFEYFSETQRNKGNFPGRFSGRQFSNSRSEMNVSTLELGDSALYLCASRENRGHEKLFFGSGTQLSVL.

J is TRBJ2-1 and V is TRBV11-2; 8 nucleotides match TRBD1. Germline assignment: CDR1 SGHAT and CDR2 FQNNGV. This CDR3 comprises 17 residues. V dropped 1 base and J dropped 2; count of bases not matched to a gene: 7. CDR3: CASSLGLGQGPYNEQFF. CDR3 DNA: TGTGCCAGCAGCTTAGGACTCGGACAGGGACCCTACAATGAGCAGTTCTTC.

This clonotype was detected many times. The chain links TRBV4-3 to TRBJ2-1; 7 bases agree with TRBD2. The CDR3 loop spans 16 amino acids. Germline trimming cut 5 bases from V and 2 bases from J; bases unmatched to any gene: 9. Germline V CDR1 and CDR2: LGHNA, YSLEER. This CDR3 reads CASSDLAGLTYNEQFF. The CDR3 DNA reads TGCGCCAGCAGCGACTTAGCGGGCTTAACCTACAATGAGCAGTTCTTC.

This clonotype was seen a handful of times. The chain is built from TRBV10-3 and TRBJ2-7; D is uncertain. Per the germline V gene, CDR1 is ENHRY and CDR2 is SYGVKD. V lost 3 bases and J lost 0, with 9 bases in between. The CDR3 sequence is 14 residues long. The CDR3 here is CAISDGDFSYEQYF. The CDR3 nucleotides read TGTGCCATCAGTGATGGGGATTTCTCCTACGAGCAGTACTTC.

The rearrangement uses TRBV7-9 and TRBJ2-7; possible D gene TRBD2, 5 bases. The ends were cut back, 0 bases at V and 0 bases at J, with 9 bases in the middle. The CDR3 contains 15 residues. The V gene's germline CDR1 is SEHNR and CDR2 FQNEAQ (reference sequence). CDR3 nucleotides: TGTGCCAGCAGCTTAGCACTAGGAGGCTCCTACGAGCAGTACTTC. This gives the protein CASSLALGGSYEQYF.

Many counts were recorded for this clonotype. The V gene is TRBV5-8, the J gene TRBJ2-7, with D perhaps matching TRBD1 or TRBD2 (6 bases each). Germline CDR1 is SGHTS and CDR2 is YDEGEE. The CDR3 loop spans 15 amino acids. The ends were cut back, 2 bases at V and 7 bases at J, with 19 bases in the middle. The CDR3 spells CASSLGGIKTSEQYF. The CDR3 coding sequence is TGTGCCAGCAGCTTAGGGGGGATAAAGACGAGTGAGCAGTACTTC. Drawing the rest from reference TRBV5-8 and TRBJ2-7, the complete variable domain is EAGVTQSPTHLIKTRGQQATLRCSPISGHTSVYWYQQALGLGLQFLLWYDEGEERNRGNFPPRFSGRQFPNYSSELNVNALELEDSALYLCASSLGGIKTSEQYFGPGTRLTVT.